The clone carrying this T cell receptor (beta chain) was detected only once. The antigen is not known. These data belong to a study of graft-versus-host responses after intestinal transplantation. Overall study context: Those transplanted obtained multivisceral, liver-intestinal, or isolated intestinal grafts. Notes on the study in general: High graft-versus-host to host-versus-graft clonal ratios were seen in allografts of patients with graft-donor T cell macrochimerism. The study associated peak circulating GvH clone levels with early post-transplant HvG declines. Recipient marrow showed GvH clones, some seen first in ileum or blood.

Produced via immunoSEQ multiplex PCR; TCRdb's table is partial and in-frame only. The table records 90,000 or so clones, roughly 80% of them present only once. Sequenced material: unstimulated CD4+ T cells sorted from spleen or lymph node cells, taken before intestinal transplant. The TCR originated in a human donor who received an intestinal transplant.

The CDR3 nucleotides are TGTGCCAGTAGCCTCTTAATCAACACTGAAGCTTTCTTT. Its translation is CASSLLINTEAFF. This chain links TRBV19 with TRBJ1-1; D remains unclear. This CDR3 spans 13 amino acids. Trimming left V 6 bases short and J 2 bases short, with 10 bases between. CDR1 is LNHDA, CDR2 SQIVND, per germline (reference sequence).